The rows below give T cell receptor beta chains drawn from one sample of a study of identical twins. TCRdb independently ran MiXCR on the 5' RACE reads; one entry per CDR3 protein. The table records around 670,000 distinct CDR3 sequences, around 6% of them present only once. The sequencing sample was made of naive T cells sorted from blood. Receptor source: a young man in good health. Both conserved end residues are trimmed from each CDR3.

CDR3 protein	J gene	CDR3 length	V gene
AWSVASGRAVYNEQF	TRBJ2-1	15	TRBV30
AISESGFASGASSYNEQF	TRBJ2-1	18	TRBV10-3
AWSLIAGSYNEQF	TRBJ2-1	13	TRBV30
ASSLEGFNEQF	TRBJ2-1	11	TRBV5-1
ASSPSPRDKSTDTQY	TRBJ2-3	15	TRBV7-9
ASSYSTQGVYEQY	TRBJ2-7	13	TRBV6-5
SARDRASGSYEQY	TRBJ2-7	13	TRBV20-1
ASSWNSGSSTDTQY	TRBJ2-3	14	TRBV6-2/TRBV6-3
SAIGGRRWETQY	TRBJ2-5	12	TRBV20-1
SARIAGGLDEQF	TRBJ2-1	12	TRBV20-1
SARGLIAGEYNEQF	TRBJ2-1	14	TRBV20-1
ASSPRGRGDEQF	TRBJ2-1	12	TRBV28
ASSSDRPFSGNTIY	TRBJ1-3	14	TRBV5-5
SAGQGSTEAF	TRBJ1-1	10	TRBV20-1
ASSLLRTRISRQY	TRBJ2-5	13	TRBV28
ASSQERSLGDTEAF	TRBJ1-1	14	TRBV4-3
ASSSNEGGASYEQY	TRBJ2-7	14	TRBV7-9
SVRTGLGTEPF	TRBJ1-1	11	TRBV29-1
ASSQERRAQETQY	TRBJ2-5	13	TRBV4-3
ASSESWLAGENEQF	TRBJ2-1	14	TRBV6-1
SARAGDGNTEAF	TRBJ1-1	12	TRBV20-1
ASRKRTGDINEQF	TRBJ2-1	13	TRBV7-2
ASSPVRQGAITDTQY	TRBJ2-3	15	TRBV18